Following are 22 T cell receptor beta chains from one sample sequenced in a study of tumor-infiltrating lymphocytes in primary liver carcinoma. Starting material for RNA and DNA co-extraction consisted of roughly 18-34 mg of unsorted bulk tissue. Total RNA (around 500 ng) served as template for TCR beta cDNA synthesis primed by a constant-region primer. For TCR beta, libraries were produced by three nested multiplex PCR rounds using slightly modified ARM-PCR. TRBV1-TRBV30 forward primers and a C-beta reverse primer were used in the first two PCR rounds, which each ran for approximately 9 cycles. TCRdb re-analysed the multiplex PCR reads in MiXCR, keeping a single row per CDR3 protein. The sample has approximately 190,000 distinct CDR3 sequences; over 80% are singletons. The sequenced sample was tumor tissue from primary liver carcinoma. These receptors were taken from a middle-aged man with primary liver carcinoma and hepatitis B virus infection.

Remarks on this clonotype: One junction end disagrees with the germline gene, perhaps due to a read error. The V gene is TRBV5-4, the J gene TRBJ1-4; no reliable D call. The CDR3 covers 15 residues. Germline V gene lookup returns CDR1 SGHNT and CDR2 YYREEE (reference sequence). This CDR3 is CTSSPGGGDNEKLFF. The CDR3 DNA sequence: TGTACCAGCAGCCCAGGCGGCGGAGATAATGAAAAACTGTTTTTT.

This clonotype was seen once. A much larger clone is a single base away; this may be a read error. The chain carries TRBV5-1 and TRBJ2-3; either TRBD1 or TRBD2 may supply D (5 bases each). Germline lookup yields CDR1 SGHRS and CDR2 YFSETQ. This CDR3 spans 14 amino acids. V gave up 1 base and J gave up 7 bases, with 13 bases separating them. CDR3 DNA: TGCGCCAGCAGCTTGTGGGGTACGGGACATACGCAGTATTTT. Amino acids: CASSLWGTGHTQYF.

In regard to this clonotype: This is likely a read error, given that the CDR3 carries no conserved phenylalanine or tryptophan at its end. V and J are TRBV6-2 or TRBV6-3 and TRBJ2-3; D possibly uses TRBD1 or TRBD2 (5 bases each). V dropped 6 bases and J dropped 8 bases, with 24 bases sitting between them. Germline V gives CDR1 MNHEY, CDR2 SVGEGT. The CDR3 is made up of 16 amino acids. CDR3 sequence reads: CASSFLGRLGGCTQYS. CDR3 nucleotide sequence: TGTGCCAGCAGCTTCCTAGGACGGCTTGGGGGATGTACGCAGTATTCT.

With respect to this clonotype: One end of the junction does not line up with germline, which may come from a read error. V and J are TRBV29-1 and TRBJ1-2, with a possible D match to TRBD1 (5 bases). The CDR3 covers 18 residues. CDR1 and CDR2 (germline): SQVTM, ANQGSEA. The CDR3, as DNA: TGCAGCGTTGAGGCACCTACAGGAACTCAAGTGGCTAACTATGGCTACAGCTTC. Amino acid sequence: CSVEAPTGTQVANYGYSF.

Comments on this clonotype: A much larger clone sits a single nucleotide away, making a read error possible. The chain links TRBV28 to TRBJ1-1, with D perhaps TRBD1 (5 bases). Trimming removed 6 bases at V and 0 bases at J, with 17 bases between. Germline lookup yields CDR1 MDHEN and CDR2 SYDVKM. The CDR3 is made up of 16 amino acids. The CDR3 region is CASRTAILIMNTEAFF. CDR3 DNA: TGTGCCAGCAGGACAGCGATCCTAATCATGAACACTGAAGCTTTCTTT.

This clonotype was counted a single time. The rearrangement joins TRBV29-1 to TRBJ2-7; the D call may be TRBD1 or TRBD2 (5 bases each). The ends were cut back, 5 bases at V and 10 bases at J, with 21 bases in the middle. Germline CDR1 and CDR2: SQVTM and ANQGSEA. This CDR3 contains 13 residues. CDR3 DNA sequence: TGCAGCGTTTCCCGGGGCCTTACTGGGGAACAGTACTTC. This translates into CSVSRGLTGEQYF.

This clonotype was observed once. The junction differs from germline at one of its ends, possibly a read error. The V gene is TRBV28, the J gene TRBJ1-6, with D possibly being TRBD1 (5 bases). CDR1 and CDR2 from the germline V gene are MDHEN and SYDVKM. CDR3 size: 17 residues. Written as DNA, the CDR3 is TGTGCCAACAGTTTGGACATGATATTGTCCTATAATTCACCCCTCCACTTT. Protein sequence: CANSLDMILSYNSPLHF.

Notes on this clonotype: The junction departs from germline at one end; a sequencing error may be responsible. CDR3 protein: CARSYQVGQGIHNEQFF. In nucleotides, the CDR3 is TGTGCCAGAAGTTACCAGGTGGGACAGGGCATACACAATGAGCAGTTCTTC. The chain carries TRBV6-6 and TRBJ2-1, with 9 bases that match TRBD1. The germline gives CDR1 MNHNY, CDR2 SVGAGI (reference sequence). This CDR3 has 17 amino acids.

Comment on this clonotype: One junction end does not reproduce the germline sequence, and a read error may be involved. The chain has TRBV11-1 and TRBJ2-4, with 7 bases fitting TRBD2. The CDR3 spans 17 residues. Germline loops: CDR1 SGHAT, CDR2 FQDESV (reference sequence). The DNA for the CDR3 is TGTGCCAGCAACTTTCCCGCGACTAGCAGGACCAAGAACATTCAGTACTTC. It yields the protein CASNFPATSRTKNIQYF.

Points on this clonotype: A much larger clone lies a single base off, so this may be a read error. The genes are TRBV30 and TRBJ1-5, with D perhaps matching TRBD1 (5 bases). The CDR3 is made up of 13 amino acids. Between the trimmed V and J ends, which lost 2 bases and 3 bases, there was a span of 8 bases. Looked up from germline, CDR1 is GTSNPN and CDR2 is SVGIG (reference sequence). The CDR3 DNA sequence: TGTGCCTGGAGTCCGGGGGACAATCAGCCCCAGCATTTT. Its translation is CAWSPGDNQPQHF.

Turning to this clonotype: Germline is not matched at one junction end, which may reflect a read error. The chain joins TRBV29-1 to TRBJ2-3; D could derive from TRBD1 or TRBD2 (6 bases each). The CDR3 covers 15 residues. Per the germline V gene, CDR1 is SQVTM and CDR2 is ANQGSEA. The CDR3 bases are TGCAGCACCCGGCCACGGGAGAGGGACACAGATATGCAGTATTTT. Protein product: CSTRPRERDTDMQYF.

This clonotype showed up just once. Lacking the conserved final phenylalanine or tryptophan, this CDR3 likely reflects a read error. The chain carries TRBV11-2 and TRBJ2-6, with 8 bases aligning to TRBD1. The CDR3 consists of 21 residues. Germline V gene lookup returns CDR1 SGHAT and CDR2 FQNNGV. The CDR3 loop reads CASSMGGDRGISLSEANVLTL. The DNA for the CDR3 is TGTGCCAGCAGCATGGGGGGAGACAGGGGTATTTCCCTCTCTGAGGCCAACGTCCTGACTCTC.

This clonotype was detected ten times or more. This chain joins TRBV28 and TRBJ1-2; 7 positions agree with TRBD1. Germline V gene lookup returns CDR1 MDHEN and CDR2 SYDVKM. Trimming took 1 base from V and 8 from J; bases not matched to a gene: 7. The CDR3 is 14 residues long. CDR3 nucleotide sequence: TGTGCCAGCAGTTTATCGGACAGGAGTAGCGGCTACACCTTC. This gives the protein CASSLSDRSSGYTF.

Of note for this clonotype: The junction and the germline gene differ at one end; a read error may be behind it. The rearrangement joins TRBV11-2 to TRBJ2-5; D remains unclear. The germline V gene has CDR1 SGHAT and CDR2 FQNNGV. The CDR3 contains 15 residues. CDR3 sequence: CARSLELPLGETQYF. The CDR3 coding sequence is TGTGCCAGAAGCTTAGAACTTCCCTTAGGGGAGACCCAGTACTTC.

For this clonotype: At one of its ends the junction is not consistent with the germline gene, which may arise from a read error. The V gene is TRBV29-1, the J gene TRBJ2-5; tentative D call: TRBD1 (5 bases). CDR3 length equals 13 residues. CDR1 and CDR2 (germline): SQVTM, ANQGSEA. Here the CDR3 DNA reads TGCAGCGTGGCAGGGTTGGACCAAGAGATCCAGTACTTC. Translating gives CSVAGLDQEIQYF.

The chain combines TRBV5-1 with TRBJ2-1; 7 nucleotides line up with TRBD2. V was pared by 4 bases and J by 7 bases, with 14 bases of the junction left unmatched. Germline CDR1 and CDR2: SGHRS and YFSETQ. The CDR3 has 16 amino acids. Written as DNA, the CDR3 is TGCGCCAGCAGCGTTACCGGGACTATCGACGGGAATGAGCAGTTCTTC. It translates to CASSVTGTIDGNEQFF.

This clonotype was observed a single time. A junction boundary mismatches the germline segment, possibly from a read error. This sequence joins TRBV4-3 and TRBJ1-2; 8 nucleotides line up with TRBD1. This CDR3 contains 14 residues. Germline loops: CDR1 LGHNA, CDR2 YSLEER. The CDR3 nucleotides read TGCGCCAGCAACCAACCCGGGACAGGCAATGGCTACACCTTC. Protein product: CASNQPGTGNGYTF.

The genes are TRBV12-3 or TRBV12-4 and TRBJ2-5, with D possibly being TRBD1 (5 bases). Trimming removed 5 bases from V and 1 base from J, with 14 bases in between. The CDR3 runs 15 residues. CDR3: CASSSDSTFQETQYF. In DNA, the CDR3 is TGTGCCAGCAGTAGCGACAGCACCTTCCAAGAGACCCAGTACTTC.

The sample holds many counts of this clonotype. The rearrangement uses TRBV28 and TRBJ2-7; D gene ambiguous. The CDR3 runs to 14 residues. Germline CDR1 is MDHEN and CDR2 is SYDVKM. V dropped 6 bases and J dropped 1 base, with 13 bases sitting between them. The CDR3: CASRRKLGSYEQYF. The CDR3 DNA sequence: TGTGCCAGCAGACGAAAACTTGGGTCCTACGAGCAGTACTTC.

As regards this clonotype: At one end, the junction sequence differs from germline, possibly due to a read error. The V gene is TRBV5-4, the J gene TRBJ2-5; possibly TRBD1 or TRBD2 for D (5 bases each). The CDR3 runs 15 residues. The V gene's germline CDR1 is SGHNT and CDR2 YYREEE (reference sequence). CDR3 protein: CASSLNGDGRETQYF. The CDR3, as DNA: TGTGCCAGTAGCTTGAACGGGGACGGTCGAGAGACCCAGTACTTC.

As regards this clonotype: It may be a read error: a sequence one base away is much more abundant. This rearrangement joins TRBV6-4 to TRBJ1-6; D ambiguous. CDR1 and CDR2 from the germline V gene are MRHNA and SNTAGT. This CDR3 contains 15 residues. Trimming removed 6 bases at V and 11 bases at J, with 20 bases between. For the CDR3, the DNA is TGTGCCAGCAGCGAGGAGGGAAACCCAAATCCACCCCTCCACTTT. It yields the protein CASSEEGNPNPPLHF.

With regard to this clonotype: It may be a read error: a sequence one base away is much more abundant. The V call is TRBV15, the J call TRBJ2-5, with D uncertain. The length of the CDR3 is 13 residues. The germline V gene has CDR1 LNHNV and CDR2 YYDKDF (reference sequence). CDR3 nucleotide sequence: TGTGCCACCAGCAACAGCCTCCAAGAGACCCATTACTTC. Translated, it gives CATSNSLQETHYF.